The 7 T cell receptor beta chains below come from one sample, sequenced in a study of blood T cell repertoires in COVID-19. Sequenced by immunoSEQ multiplex PCR; TCRdb stores in-frame clones only, minus some. The data show about 250,000 clones, 75% to 90% seen once. The sequencing input was PBMCs or T cells enriched from blood (not recorded which). Receptors originate from a woman younger than 35 who had recovered from COVID-19.

This clone occurred a few times. The chain links TRBV5-4 to TRBJ2-2; the D gene is possibly TRBD1 (6 bases). Trimming removed 0 bases at V and 0 bases at J, with 12 bases between. The CDR3 sequence is 17 residues long. The germline V gene has CDR1 SGHNT and CDR2 YYREEE (reference sequence). The CDR3 DNA is TGTGCCAGCAGCTTGGCCGAGACAGGACCGAACACCGGGGAGCTGTTTTTT. It translates to CASSLAETGPNTGELFF.

The chain uses TRBV2 and TRBJ2-1; 8 bases match TRBD1. V lost 6 bases to trimming and J lost 6 bases; unmatched junction nucleotides: 4. This CDR3 spans 13 amino acids. The germline gives CDR1 SNHLY, CDR2 FYNNEI. The CDR3 DNA sequence: TGTGCCAGCAGGGAGGACAGGGTCAATGAGCAGTTCTTC. Amino acids: CASREDRVNEQFF.

The V call is TRBV24-1, the J call TRBJ2-3; 11 bases are shared with TRBD2. V shed 8 bases, J shed 4 bases, and the junction held 1 base outside the gene matches. CDR3 length: 13 residues. Germline CDR1 reads KGHDR; CDR2 reads SFDVKD. The DNA of the CDR3 is TGTGCCACCAATAGCGGGGGGGCAGATACGCAGTATTTT. Translating it yields CATNSGGADTQYF.

The CDR3 nucleotides read TGTGCCAGCAGCTTGGACGGCAGGGCCAACTATGGCTACACCTTC. Translation: CASSLDGRANYGYTF. The chain employs TRBV5-4 and TRBJ1-2; D is perhaps TRBD1 (5 bases). V was trimmed by 0 bases and J by 2 bases, leaving 11 bases between them. Germline lookup yields CDR1 SGHNT and CDR2 YYREEE (reference sequence). CDR3 length equals 15 residues. Drawing the rest from reference TRBV5-4 and TRBJ1-2, the complete variable domain is ETGVTQSPTHLIKTRGQQVTLRCSSQSGHNTVSWYQQALGQGPQFIFQYYREEENGRGNFPPRFSGLQFPNYSSELNVNALELDDSALYLCASSLDGRANYGYTFGSGTRLTVV.

The rearrangement links TRBV11-3 to TRBJ2-3; possible D gene TRBD2, 7 bases. Between the trimmed V and J ends, which lost 3 bases and 6 bases, there was a span of 16 bases. The CDR3 is 15 amino acids. Germline CDR1 reads SGHNT; CDR2 reads YENEEA. This CDR3 reads CASSLGAGEGDTQYF. The CDR3 bases are TGTGCCAGCAGCTTGGGGGCCGGGGAGGGGGATACGCAGTATTTT.

The V gene is TRBV6-5, the J gene TRBJ2-3; 7 bases agree with TRBD2. Germline lookup yields CDR1 MNHEY and CDR2 SVGAGI. With 5 bases clipped from V and 4 bases from J, the junction kept 6 bases outside the gene matches. The CDR3 covers 14 residues. CDR3 nucleotides: TGTGCCAGCAGTCGTGGGAGGGTCCCAGATACGCAGTATTTT. Translated, it gives CASSRGRVPDTQYF.

V and J are TRBV21-1 and TRBJ1-3. TRBV21-1 is classified as a pseudogene. The CDR3 consists of 14 residues. The CDR3 DNA sequence: TGTGCCAGCAGCCTCCGGGGAGCCGGAAACACCATATATTTT. This gives the protein CASSLRGAGNTIYF.